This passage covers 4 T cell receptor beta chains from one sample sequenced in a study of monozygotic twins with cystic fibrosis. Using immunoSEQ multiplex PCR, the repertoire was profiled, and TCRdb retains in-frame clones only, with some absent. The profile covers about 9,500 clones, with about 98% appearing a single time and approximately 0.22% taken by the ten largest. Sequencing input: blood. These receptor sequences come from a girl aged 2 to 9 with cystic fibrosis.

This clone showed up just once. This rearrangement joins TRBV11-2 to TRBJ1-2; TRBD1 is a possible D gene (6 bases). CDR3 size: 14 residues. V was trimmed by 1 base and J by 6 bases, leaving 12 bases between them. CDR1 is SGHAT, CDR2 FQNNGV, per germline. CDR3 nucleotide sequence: TGTGCCAGCAGCTTAGGAGAGACAGGACATGGCTACACCTTC. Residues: CASSLGETGHGYTF.

CDR3 region: CASSLFPSYEQYF. The CDR3 bases are TGTGCCAGCTCACTATTCCCTAGCTACGAGCAGTACTTC. The chain has TRBV18 and TRBJ2-7; D gene uncertain. Deletions cut 4 bases from V and 3 bases from J, with 10 bases between. This CDR3 region has 13 residues. Germline V gives CDR1 KGHSH, CDR2 LQKENI. The full variable domain, in which reference TRBV18 and TRBJ2-7 provide the parts outside the CDR3, is NAGVMQNPRHLVRRRGQEARLRCSPMKGHSHVYWYRQLPEEGLKFMVYLQKENIIDESGMPKERFSAEFPKEGPSILRIQQVVRGDSAAYFCASSLFPSYEQYFGPGTRLTVT.

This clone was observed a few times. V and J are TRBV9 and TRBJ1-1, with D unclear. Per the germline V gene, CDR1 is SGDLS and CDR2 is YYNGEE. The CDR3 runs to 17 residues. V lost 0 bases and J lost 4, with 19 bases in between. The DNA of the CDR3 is TGTGCCAGCAGCGTAGGGGCGGGCGTACTAGGCGGCACTGAAGCTTTCTTT. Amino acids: CASSVGAGVLGGTEAFF.

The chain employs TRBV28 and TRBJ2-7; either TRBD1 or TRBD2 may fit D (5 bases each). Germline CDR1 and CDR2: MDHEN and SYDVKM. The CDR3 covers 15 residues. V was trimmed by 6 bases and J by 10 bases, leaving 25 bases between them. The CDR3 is CASSQTGTRMDGQYF. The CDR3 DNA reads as TGTGCCAGCAGCCAGACCGGGACGAGGATGGATGGACAGTACTTC.